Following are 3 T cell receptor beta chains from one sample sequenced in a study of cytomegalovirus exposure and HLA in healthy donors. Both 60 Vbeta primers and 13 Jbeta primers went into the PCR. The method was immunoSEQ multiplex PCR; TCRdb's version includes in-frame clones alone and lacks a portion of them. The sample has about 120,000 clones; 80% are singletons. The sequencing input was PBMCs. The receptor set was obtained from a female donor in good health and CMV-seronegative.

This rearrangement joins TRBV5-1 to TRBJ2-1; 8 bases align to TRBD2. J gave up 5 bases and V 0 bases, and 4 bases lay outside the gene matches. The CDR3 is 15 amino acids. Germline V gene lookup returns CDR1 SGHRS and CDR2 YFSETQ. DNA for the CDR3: TGCGCCAGCAGCTTGGTAGCGGGAAACGACAATGAGCAGTTCTTC. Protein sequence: CASSLVAGNDNEQFF.

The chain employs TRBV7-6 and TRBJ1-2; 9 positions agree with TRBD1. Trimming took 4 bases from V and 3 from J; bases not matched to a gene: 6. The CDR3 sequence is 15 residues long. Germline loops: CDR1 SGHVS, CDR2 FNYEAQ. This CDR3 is CASSSRQGEDYGYTF. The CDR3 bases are TGTGCCAGCAGCTCCAGACAGGGGGAGGACTATGGCTACACCTTC.

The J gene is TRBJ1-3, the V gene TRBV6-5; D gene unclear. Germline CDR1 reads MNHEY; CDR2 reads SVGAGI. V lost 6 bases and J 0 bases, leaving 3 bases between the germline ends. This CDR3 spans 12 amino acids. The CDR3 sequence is CASRASGNTIYF. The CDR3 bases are TGTGCCAGCAGAGCCTCTGGAAACACCATATATTTT.